These 29 T cell receptor beta chains came from one sample sequenced in a study of T cell changes during pregnancy in multiple sclerosis. Only in-frame clones appear in the TCRdb table, and some are missing; sequencing was by immunoSEQ multiplex PCR. The sample records about 84,000 clones, 90% to 95% being singletons. The input for sequencing was peripheral blood, taken in the second trimester of pregnancy. These receptors were obtained from a female donor in good health, enrolled as a control in a pregnancy study.

The chain is built from TRBV2 and TRBJ2-1; D may be TRBD2 (6 bases). CDR3 length: 12 amino acids. Trimming took 1 base from V and 9 from J, leaving 7 bases between them. Germline V gene lookup returns CDR1 SNHLY and CDR2 FYNNEI. The CDR3 protein is CASSEVEGEQFF. The CDR3 DNA reads as TGTGCCAGCAGTGAAGTGGAGGGTGAGCAGTTCTTC.

Turning to this clone: The germline gene is not matched at one end of the junction; a read error may be the cause. The J gene is TRBJ2-2, the V gene TRBV7-9; D gene unclear. The CDR3 is 11 amino acids. Germline V CDR1 and CDR2: SEHNR, FQNEAQ (reference sequence). The CDR3, as DNA: TGTGCCACCGAGCCCACCGTGGAGCTGTTTTTT. It specifies CATEPTVELFF.

This clone was recorded once. The V and J genes are TRBV19 and TRBJ1-5; 8 positions agree with TRBD1. CDR3 length: 14 residues. V lost 4 bases, J lost 4 bases, and 3 bases stayed unmatched. In germline, CDR1 is LNHDA, CDR2 SQIVND (reference sequence). The CDR3 DNA sequence: TGTGCCAGTAGTACGACAGGGGAGAATCAGCCCCAGCATTTT. The encoded protein is CASSTTGENQPQHF.

V gene TRBV5-1 combines with J gene TRBJ2-7; tentative D call: TRBD1 (5 bases). Germline V CDR1 and CDR2: SGHRS, YFSETQ. Between the trimmed V and J ends, which lost 6 bases and 2 bases, there was a span of 12 bases. The CDR3 totals 13 residues. The chain's CDR3 is CASTLDNTYEQYF. DNA of the CDR3: TGCGCCAGCACCCTGGACAACACCTACGAGCAGTACTTC.

The chain combines TRBV18 with TRBJ2-7; D is possibly TRBD1 (5 bases). Per the germline V gene, CDR1 is KGHSH and CDR2 is LQKENI. The V end lost 3 bases, the J end lost 3 bases, and 12 bases lay between the germline ends. The CDR3 covers 14 residues. CDR3 DNA: TGTGCCAGCTCACCCACTGCGCAGGGCTACGAGCAGTACTTC. It is translated as CASSPTAQGYEQYF.

V usage is TRBV5-1 and J usage is TRBJ2-1, with D perhaps TRBD2 (6 bases). Germline V gives CDR1 SGHRS, CDR2 YFSETQ. This CDR3 is 14 amino acids long. The V end was cut by 4 bases, the J end by 1 base, with 9 bases between. CDR3 protein: CASSGGSSYNEQFF. For the CDR3, the DNA is TGCGCCAGCAGCGGAGGGTCGTCCTACAATGAGCAGTTCTTC. The full variable domain, its missing parts supplied by reference TRBV5-1 and TRBJ2-1, is KAGVTQTPRYLIKTRGQQVTLSCSPISGHRSVSWYQQTPGQGLQFLFEYFSETQRNKGNFPGRFSGRQFSNSRSEMNVSTLELGDSALYLCASSGGSSYNEQFFGPGTRLTVL.

The chain has TRBV2 and TRBJ1-3; the D gene is possibly TRBD1 (6 bases). The length of the CDR3 is 15 residues. Trimming stripped 5 bases from V and 8 bases from J, with 19 bases between. Germline lookup yields CDR1 SNHLY and CDR2 FYNNEI. The CDR3 sequence: CASSFDRLLQYTIYF. The CDR3 nucleotides are TGTGCCAGCAGTTTTGACAGGTTGTTGCAGTACACCATATATTTT.

The chain links TRBV6-5 to TRBJ2-7; weak D call: TRBD2 (6 bases). Germline loops: CDR1 MNHEY, CDR2 SVGAGI. V was shortened by 5 bases and J by 6 bases, with 20 bases between the two germline ends. This CDR3 has 15 amino acids. For the CDR3, the DNA is TGTGCCAGCAGTCACAACCCACCGGGACTTAGCGAGCAGTACTTC. Translating it yields CASSHNPPGLSEQYF.

This chain uses TRBV7-9 with TRBJ2-1; 7 positions match TRBD1. J was trimmed by 0 bases and V by 4 bases; bases with no gene match: 9. This CDR3 region has 17 residues. Germline V gene lookup returns CDR1 SEHNR and CDR2 FQNEAQ (reference sequence). CDR3 DNA: TGTGCCAGCAGCTCGCCACCGGGACAGAGCTCCTACAATGAGCAGTTCTTC. It translates to CASSSPPGQSSYNEQFF.

V and J are TRBV28 and TRBJ1-2, with D hard to call. This CDR3 spans 14 amino acids. Trimming removed 2 bases from V and 3 bases from J, with 10 bases in between. Germline V gene sequence: CDR1 MDHEN, CDR2 SYDVKM. The CDR3 sequence: CASSLLGEDYGYTF. In DNA form, the CDR3 reads TGTGCCAGCAGTTTACTCGGGGAGGACTATGGCTACACCTTC.

This clone has only one observation. The CDR3 sequence: CASSAGTDRNQPQHF. In DNA form, the CDR3 reads TGTGCCAGCAGTGCCGGGACAGACCGCAATCAGCCCCAGCATTTT. The rearrangement links TRBV6-4 to TRBJ1-5, with TRBD1 matching over 7 bases. The CDR3 has 15 residues. Germline CDR1 reads MRHNA; CDR2 reads SNTAGT. The junction had 5 bases not matched to a gene; V was cut back by 4 bases and J by 2 bases.

The DNA of the CDR3 is TGTGCCAGCAGGATAGGGACAGAAGCTTTCTTT. It specifies CASRIGTEAFF. This chain joins TRBV2 and TRBJ1-1; TRBD1 is a possible D gene (6 bases). The CDR3 spans 11 residues. CDR1 SNHLY and CDR2 FYNNEI come from the germline V gene. The germline V and J ends were trimmed by 6 bases and 8 bases, with 10 bases remaining between them.

The chain carries TRBV27 and TRBJ1-5; D not certain. This CDR3 has 12 amino acids. The germline V and J ends were trimmed by 4 bases and 3 bases, with 4 bases remaining between them. Germline-derived CDR1 and CDR2 are MNHEY and SMNVEV (reference sequence). CDR3 sequence reads: CASSSYNQPQHF. The DNA for the CDR3 is TGTGCCAGCAGTTCCTACAATCAGCCCCAGCATTTT.

The chain is built from TRBV5-1 and TRBJ1-4, with 11 bases matching TRBD1. There are 13 residues in the CDR3. V trimming: 4 bases; J trimming: 10 bases; junction bases outside the gene matches: 3. The germline V gene encodes CDR1 SGHRS and CDR2 YFSETQ. CDR3 bases: TGCGCCAGCAGCACGGACAGGGGGCGAAAACTGTTTTTT. Protein: CASSTDRGRKLFF.

The count of this clone is one. This chain connects TRBV6-1 to TRBJ1-1; 8 nucleotides align to TRBD1. J gave up 5 bases and V 3 bases, and 8 bases lay outside the gene matches. Germline CDR1 MNHNS, CDR2 SASEGT. The CDR3 covers 15 residues. As DNA, the CDR3 is TGTGCCAGCAGTGACCTCAGGGGGCTAGGGACTGAAGCTTTCTTT. Its protein is CASSDLRGLGTEAFF.

The chain recombines TRBV13 with TRBJ2-3; unclear D gene. The V and J ends lost 4 bases and 3 bases respectively, with 2 bases between them. Germline V CDR1 and CDR2: PRHDT, FYEKMQ (reference sequence). The CDR3 runs to 11 residues. CDR3 sequence (DNA): TGTGCCAGCAGCTCGACAGATACGCAGTATTTT. The encoded protein is CASSSTDTQYF.

This sequence joins TRBV6-5 and TRBJ2-5; TRBD2 matches 7 bases. The CDR3 extends over 11 amino acids. The germline V gene has CDR1 MNHEY and CDR2 SVGAGI. J gave up 10 bases and V 9 bases, and 8 bases lay outside the gene matches. The CDR3 DNA sequence: TGTGCCAGTCAAAGCCGGGACTACCAGTACTTC. Protein: CASQSRDYQYF.

The chain carries TRBV9 and TRBJ2-7; 9 nucleotides align to TRBD2. There are 15 residues in the CDR3. Germline V gives CDR1 SGDLS, CDR2 YYNGEE. V shed 3 bases, J shed 2 bases, and the junction held 6 bases outside the gene matches. This CDR3 is CASSASVAGAYEQYF. In nucleotides, the CDR3 is TGTGCCAGCAGCGCATCTGTAGCGGGAGCCTACGAGCAGTACTTC. Full variable domain (outside the CDR3, taken from reference TRBV9 and TRBJ2-7): DSGVTQTPKHLITATGQRVTLRCSPRSGDLSVYWYQQSLDQGLQFLIQYYNGEERAKGNILERFSAQQFPDLHSELNLSSLELGDSALYFCASSASVAGAYEQYFGPGTRLTVT.

This chain links TRBV27 with TRBJ1-5; D is uncertain. Looked up from germline, CDR1 is MNHEY and CDR2 is SMNVEV (reference sequence). The CDR3 consists of 15 residues. The V end was cut by 8 bases, the J end by 2 bases, with 16 bases between. The CDR3 spells CASSLRTAGNQPQHF. The CDR3 DNA reads as TGTGCCAGCTCCCTCCGAACGGCGGGCAATCAGCCCCAGCATTTT.

The V gene is TRBV27, the J gene TRBJ2-1; TRBD2 might be the D (5 bases). Trimming removed 0 bases at V and 8 bases at J, with 8 bases between. The CDR3 covers 13 residues. The germline gives CDR1 MNHEY, CDR2 SMNVEV (reference sequence). CDR3 sequence (DNA): TGTGCCAGCAGTTTATCGAGGGCCGATGAGCAGTTCTTC. This sequence encodes CASSLSRADEQFF.

This sequence joins TRBV7-4 and TRBJ2-1, with 9 nucleotides matching TRBD2. Germline V gives CDR1 SGHVT, CDR2 SQSDAQ. The CDR3 runs to 17 residues. After removal of 7 bases from V and 0 bases from J, the junction contained 10 bases not matched to a gene. The CDR3, as DNA: TGTGCCAGCAACTTGACTAGCGGACAACCCTCCTACAATGAGCAGTTCTTC. Amino acids: CASNLTSGQPSYNEQFF.

The chain is built from TRBV13 and TRBJ2-7, with D tentatively TRBD1 (6 bases). Germline V gives CDR1 PRHDT, CDR2 FYEKMQ (reference sequence). The CDR3 has 13 residues. V shed 5 bases and J shed 7 bases, with 15 bases lying between them. The CDR3 here is CASSTGTIIEQYF. The CDR3 DNA is TGTGCCAGCAGCACCGGGACAATTATTGAGCAGTACTTC.

Here the CDR3 reads CASSDGQGVDEQFF. As DNA, the CDR3 is TGCGCCAGCAGTGACGGACAGGGGGTAGATGAGCAGTTCTTC. The chain uses TRBV10-2 and TRBJ2-1; 10 bases align to TRBD1. V was pared by 3 bases and J by 8 bases, with 4 bases of the junction left unmatched. The CDR3 length is 14 residues. The germline V gene encodes CDR1 WSHSY and CDR2 SAAADI.

The chain uses TRBV5-1 and TRBJ1-5; 9 nucleotides align to TRBD1. The germline V gene has CDR1 SGHRS and CDR2 YFSETQ. The CDR3 consists of 15 residues. With 3 bases clipped from V and 6 bases from J, the junction kept 7 bases outside the gene matches. CDR3 loop: CASSSTGGDGQPQHF. CDR3 coding DNA: TGCGCCAGCAGCTCAACAGGGGGCGACGGTCAGCCCCAGCATTTT.

With regard to this clone: The sample has other DNA sequences that encode this CDR3 too. The chain uses TRBV27 and TRBJ2-6; perhaps TRBD2 as D (7 bases). This CDR3 spans 16 amino acids. Germline CDR1 is MNHEY and CDR2 is SMNVEV (reference sequence). Trimming cost V 7 bases and J 1 base, with 14 bases left between them. CDR3: CASTWKGGSGANVLTF. The CDR3 nucleotides read TGTGCCAGCACCTGGAAGGGGGGGTCTGGGGCCAACGTCCTGACTTTC. Drawing the rest from reference TRBV27 and TRBJ2-6, the complete variable domain is EAQVTQNPRYLITVTGKKLTVTCSQNMNHEYMSWYRQDPGLGLRQIYYSMNVEVTDKGDVPEGYKVSRKEKRNFPLILESPSPNQTSLYFCASTWKGGSGANVLTFGAGSRLTVL.

This clone was seen only once. The CDR3 reads CASSLVFGRGNGELFF. The CDR3 DNA reads as TGTGCCAGCAGCTTAGTATTTGGGAGGGGGAACGGGGAGCTGTTTTTT. The gene calls are TRBV7-2 and TRBJ2-2, with a tentative D call TRBD2 (7 bases). The CDR3 contains 16 residues. Looked up from germline, CDR1 is SGHTA and CDR2 is FQGNSA. V lost 1 base and J 7 bases, leaving 16 bases between the germline ends.

In DNA, the CDR3 is TGTGCCTGGAGTCGGTTACGGGGGGGGATAGCCAAAAACATTCAGTACTTC. Its translation: CAWSRLRGGIAKNIQYF. The chain combines TRBV30 with TRBJ2-4; the match to TRBD2 covers 8 bases. The germline V gene has CDR1 GTSNPN and CDR2 SVGIG (reference sequence). J lost 0 bases, V lost 2 bases, and 9 bases had no gene match. The CDR3 is 17 residues long.

The chain is built from TRBV9 and TRBJ2-3; D not resolved. The CDR3 covers 15 residues. Trimming took 2 bases from V and 0 from J, leaving 10 bases between them. CDR1 and CDR2 from the germline V gene are SGDLS and YYNGEE. The DNA for the CDR3 is TGTGCCAGCAGCGTTTCTGGAGCTAGCACAGATACGCAGTATTTT. It specifies CASSVSGASTDTQYF.

The rearrangement joins TRBV28 to TRBJ2-7; 7 bases align to TRBD2. Germline CDR1 is MDHEN and CDR2 is SYDVKM. There are 13 residues in the CDR3. J lost 7 bases, V lost 7 bases, and 10 bases had no gene match. CDR3 DNA: TGTGCCAGCACCGCGGCGGGGGTCGGGGAGCAGTACTTC. Translated, it gives CASTAAGVGEQYF.